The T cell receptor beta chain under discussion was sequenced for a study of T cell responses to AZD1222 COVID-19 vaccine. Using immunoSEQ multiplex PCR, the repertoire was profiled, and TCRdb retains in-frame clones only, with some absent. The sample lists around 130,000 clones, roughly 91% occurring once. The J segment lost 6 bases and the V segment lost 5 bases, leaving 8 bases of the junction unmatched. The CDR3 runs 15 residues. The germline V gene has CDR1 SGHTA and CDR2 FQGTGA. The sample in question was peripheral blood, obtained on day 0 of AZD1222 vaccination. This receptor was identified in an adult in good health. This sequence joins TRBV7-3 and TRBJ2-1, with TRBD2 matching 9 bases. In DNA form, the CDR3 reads TGTGCCAGCAGCCGACTAGCGGACCATCTCAATGAGCAGTTCTTC. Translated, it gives CASSRLADHLNEQFF.